The present entry profiles one T cell receptor beta chain with its context. Its target is unknown. The sample comes from a study of cytomegalovirus exposure and HLA in healthy donors. Study-wide findings and caveats: Presence/absence analysis assumed near-uniform sequencing depth across donors.

PCR was performed using 60 Vbeta and 13 Jbeta primers. The table came from immunoSEQ multiplex PCR; TCRdb's copy has only in-frame clones and leaves some out. The profile shows under 200,000 clones, roughly 84% of them singletons. This TCR was recovered from a man younger than 45 in good health and CMV-seronegative. Sequencing was done on a sample of PBMCs.

CDR3 sequence reads: CASSTPSSGVTDTQYF. The DNA of the CDR3 is TGTGCCAGTAGTACCCCGTCTAGCGGGGTGACAGATACGCAGTATTTT. The chain links TRBV19 to TRBJ2-3, with TRBD2 matching over 9 bases. This CDR3 comprises 16 residues. J gave up 3 bases and V 4 bases, and 8 bases lay outside the gene matches. Germline loops: CDR1 LNHDA, CDR2 SQIVND (reference sequence).